This TCR beta chain originates from a study of post-analysis software for immune sequencing data. Unique-molecular-identifier-tagged TCR beta cDNA libraries were used. It was from about 0.94 to 9.7 million T cells that 530,000 or so cDNA molecules came. TCRdb reprocessed the PCR reads via MiXCR and lists one record per CDR3 protein. The repertoire holds approximately 360,000 distinct CDR3 sequences, with around 37% as singletons. This clonotype was recorded a few times. The sequence was collected from a girl aged 5 to 17 with multiple sclerosis. Material: blood.

CDR3 sequence: CSASQGATETQYF. DNA for the CDR3: TGCAGTGCTAGTCAGGGGGCGACAGAGACCCAGTACTTC. V and J are TRBV20-1 and TRBJ2-5; 8 bases agree with TRBD1. CDR1 is DFQATT and CDR2 is SNEGSKA in the germline V gene (reference sequence). V was clipped by 3 bases and J by 4 bases; unmatched bases: 4. CDR3 length equals 13 residues.